The clone carrying this T cell receptor (beta chain) was seen only a few times. The ends were cut back, 0 bases at V and 3 bases at J, with 15 bases in the middle. In germline, CDR1 is KGHSY, CDR2 FQNENV. The CDR3 has 16 amino acids. Diagnostic assessment was based on clinical symptoms, serum thyroxine and TRAb, thyroid ultrasound and orbital computed tomography. RNA transcripts were the template for amplifying TCR beta CDR3 regions. With the HTBI primer set, the TCR CDR3 went through a first round of RT-PCR. TCRdb used MiXCR to reprocess the multiplex PCR reads, holding one entry per CDR3 protein. The table records 500,000 to 800,000 distinct CDR3 sequences, approximately 15% of them present only once. These data belong to a study of T cells in Graves' hyperthyroidism and ophthalmopathy.

The TCR comes from a woman aged 45-65 years with Graves' ophthalmopathy. Sequenced: blood. The genes are TRBV16 and TRBJ2-7; D remains ambiguous. The CDR3 protein is CASSQSPVAGFYEQYF. The CDR3 nucleotides are TGTGCCAGCAGCCAATCTCCCGTGGCAGGATTCTACGAGCAGTACTTC.